Each of the 26 T cell receptor beta chains below was sequenced from the same sample in a study of cytomegalovirus exposure and HLA in healthy donors. Vbeta (60) and Jbeta (13) primers were used in the PCR. Clones were sequenced by immunoSEQ multiplex PCR, and TCRdb holds only the in-frame ones, with some missing. In the table there are hundreds of thousands of clones, roughly 80% of which are singletons. The sequenced sample was PBMCs. The origin of the receptors is a man aged 25 to 40 in good health and CMV-seronegative.

This clone came up a few times. The chain employs TRBV2 and TRBJ2-3, with 8 bases lining up with TRBD2. Germline loops: CDR1 SNHLY, CDR2 FYNNEI. The CDR3 spans 15 residues. J gave up 3 bases and V 3 bases, and 5 bases lay outside the gene matches. The CDR3 DNA reads TGTGCCAGCAGTGATCCGGGGGGGCGGACAGATACGCAGTATTTT. It yields the protein CASSDPGGRTDTQYF.

J is TRBJ2-1 and V is TRBV28; 12 nucleotides align to TRBD2. V shed 6 bases and J 13 bases; nucleotides not matched to a gene: 16. CDR3 length: 16 amino acids. The germline V gene has CDR1 MDHEN and CDR2 SYDVKM. The CDR3 region has the DNA TGTGCCAGCAGCCCTATCGGACTAGCGGGGCGAAGCCGTCAGTTCTTC. It is translated as CASSPIGLAGRSRQFF.

The CDR3 region is CAWPTDRGPYEQYF. The DNA of the CDR3 is TGTGCCTGGCCTACGGACAGGGGCCCCTACGAGCAGTACTTC. V usage is TRBV30 and J usage is TRBJ2-7; 9 nucleotides align to TRBD1. The CDR3 loop spans 14 amino acids. Trimming removed 5 bases from V and 2 bases from J; junction bases left unmatched: 7. The germline V gene has CDR1 GTSNPN and CDR2 SVGIG (reference sequence).

The chain is built from TRBV6-5 and TRBJ1-4; 7 bases are shared with TRBD1. The CDR3 is made up of 14 amino acids. Germline values: CDR1 MNHEY, CDR2 SVGAGI. Losses at the gene ends were 7 bases for V and 8 bases for J; bases not matched to a gene: 10. The CDR3 loop reads CASTNRGWGEKLFF. CDR3 nucleotide sequence: TGTGCCAGCACCAACAGGGGATGGGGAGAAAAACTGTTTTTT.

The chain is built from TRBV9 and TRBJ2-7; TRBD2 is a possible D gene (7 bases). V was clipped by 4 bases and J by 3 bases, with 14 bases between them. The CDR3 is made up of 14 amino acids. Germline CDR1 and CDR2: SGDLS and YYNGEE. In DNA form, the CDR3 reads TGTGCCAGCAGCCCGATGGGAGGGGGCTACGAGCAGTACTTC. Translated: CASSPMGGGYEQYF.

This sequence joins TRBV19 and TRBJ2-1; maybe TRBD2 (5 bases). This CDR3 spans 13 amino acids. V lost 5 bases and J lost 3, with 8 bases in between. Per the germline V gene, CDR1 is LNHDA and CDR2 is SQIVND (reference sequence). The CDR3 loop is CASSPGIYNEQFF. CDR3 coding DNA: TGTGCCAGTAGTCCGGGGATCTACAATGAGCAGTTCTTC.

This rearrangement joins TRBV15 to TRBJ2-3, with a weak D call TRBD2 (6 bases). CDR1 and CDR2 (germline): LNHNV, YYDKDF (reference sequence). Trimming took 1 base from V and 5 from J, leaving 10 bases between them. The CDR3 has 14 residues. The CDR3 nucleotides are TGTGCCACCAGCAGAGGGACCGGGGGAGATACGCAGTATTTT. As protein: CATSRGTGGDTQYF.

This chain connects TRBV9 to TRBJ1-2, with 10 positions matching TRBD1. Trimming at V came to 0 bases and at J to 5 bases, leaving 7 bases not matched to a gene. The CDR3 is 16 residues long. Germline V gene lookup returns CDR1 SGDLS and CDR2 YYNGEE. The CDR3 region is CASSVASGTGDYGYTF. DNA for the CDR3: TGTGCCAGCAGCGTAGCCTCCGGGACAGGGGATTATGGCTACACCTTC.

The chain is built from TRBV7-9 and TRBJ1-4; perhaps TRBD1 as D (5 bases). Germline V gives CDR1 SEHNR, CDR2 FQNEAQ (reference sequence). The length of the CDR3 is 14 residues. Trimming pared 4 bases from V and 8 bases from J, leaving 14 bases between. For the CDR3, the DNA is TGTGCCAGCAGCTCAGGGACTTATGTGGAAAAACTGTTTTTT. This codes for CASSSGTYVEKLFF.

The count of this clone is one. The chain couples TRBV6-1 to TRBJ2-1, with TRBD1 matching over 8 bases. Losses at the gene ends were 6 bases for V and 3 bases for J; bases not matched to a gene: 1. Germline V gives CDR1 MNHNS, CDR2 SASEGT. This CDR3 region has 13 residues. CDR3 sequence reads: CASRGTGYNEQFF. The CDR3 coding sequence is TGTGCCAGCAGGGGGACAGGCTACAATGAGCAGTTCTTC.

The chain is built from TRBV4-1 and TRBJ2-4, with unresolved D. The CDR3 length is 16 residues. Germline lookup yields CDR1 MGHRA and CDR2 YSYEKL. With 1 base removed from V and 0 bases from J, the gap between germline ends came to 10 bases. CDR3 amino acids: CASSQGGQKAKNIQYF. CDR3 DNA: TGCGCCAGCAGCCAAGGAGGTCAAAAAGCCAAAAACATTCAGTACTTC.

This clone was counted a single time. V is TRBV29-1 and J is TRBJ1-1; 7 bases line up with TRBD1. V shed 6 bases, J shed 0 bases, and the junction held 10 bases outside the gene matches. The V gene's germline CDR1 is SQVTM and CDR2 ANQGSEA. This CDR3 region has 15 residues. DNA for the CDR3: TGCAGCGTAACCACTACCGGGACAGTGAACACTGAAGCTTTCTTT. Protein: CSVTTTGTVNTEAFF.

The chain employs TRBV7-9 and TRBJ2-7; D perhaps matches TRBD2 (7 bases). The CDR3 sequence is 18 residues long. Germline CDR1 is SEHNR and CDR2 is FQNEAQ (reference sequence). Trimming stripped 1 base from V and 0 bases from J, with 19 bases between. This chain's CDR3 is CASSLGLGGGRRSYEQYF. As DNA, the CDR3 is TGTGCCAGCAGCTTAGGGTTAGGGGGGGGACGCCGCTCCTACGAGCAGTACTTC.

The chain combines TRBV29-1 with TRBJ2-5, with 12 nucleotides matching TRBD1. Judging by the DNA end, TRBJ2-7 fits better; the J call may be wrong. CDR3 length: 14 amino acids. CDR1 is SQVTM, CDR2 ANQGSEA, per germline. CDR3 DNA sequence: TGCAGCGTTCTCCGGGACAGGGGGCCCGACGAGCAGTACTTC. Its protein product is CSVLRDRGPDEQYF.

This clone was detected a few times. The CDR3 is CASSLVGTSFWNEQFF. The CDR3, as DNA: TGTGCCAGCAGCTTGGTGGGGACTAGTTTCTGGAATGAGCAGTTCTTC. The chain combines TRBV5-6 with TRBJ2-1; 8 nucleotides line up with TRBD2. V was clipped by 0 bases and J by 7 bases; unmatched bases: 9. The CDR3 has 16 amino acids. Germline V gene data show CDR1 as SGHDT and CDR2 as YYEEEE.

CDR3 protein: CASSSRDRGSTQYF. CDR3 nucleotides: TGTGCCAGCAGCTCCCGGGACAGGGGTAGTACGCAGTATTTT. The chain recombines TRBV7-2 with TRBJ2-3; 10 bases line up with TRBD1. J gave up 8 bases and V 4 bases, and 6 bases lay outside the gene matches. CDR3 size: 14 residues. CDR1 is SGHTA, CDR2 FQGNSA, per germline.

The chain combines TRBV7-8 with TRBJ2-2; D may be TRBD2 (5 bases). CDR1 is SGHVS and CDR2 is FQNEAQ in the germline V gene. The CDR3 runs 15 residues. Trimming left V 5 bases short and J 4 bases short, with 14 bases between. The CDR3 nucleotides are TGTGCCAGCAGCCCGCTTGTTCGGGGCACCGGGGAGCTGTTTTTT. Translation: CASSPLVRGTGELFF. Filled out from reference TRBV7-8 and TRBJ2-2, the complete variable domain reads GAGVSQSPRYKVAKRGQDVALRCDPISGHVSLFWYQQALGQGPEFLTYFQNEAQLDKSGLPSDRFFAERPEGSVSTLKIQRTQQEDSAVYLCASSPLVRGTGELFFGEGSRLTVL.

The rearrangement uses TRBV5-1 and TRBJ2-1, with unresolved D. Trimming left V 0 bases short and J 2 bases short, with 12 bases between. Germline CDR1 SGHRS, CDR2 YFSETQ. The CDR3 is 16 amino acids. CDR3 DNA: TGCGCCAGCAGCTTGGTAGAGTCCGTGGCCTACAATGAGCAGTTCTTC. Encoded protein: CASSLVESVAYNEQFF.

Comment on this clone: Compared with germline, one end of the junction differs, possibly owing to a read error. This chain links TRBV27 with TRBJ2-3; 7 nucleotides align to TRBD1. CDR3 size: 14 residues. Germline assignment: CDR1 MNHEY and CDR2 SMNVEV (reference sequence). The CDR3 nucleotides are TGTGCCAGCAGTGAGACAGGGCTGGCAGATGCGCAGTATTTT. Translated: CASSETGLADAQYF.

The J gene is TRBJ1-4, the V gene TRBV7-9, with 9 bases identical to TRBD1. V gave up 1 base and J gave up 8 bases; unmatched junction bases: 8. The CDR3 sequence is 16 residues long. The germline gives CDR1 SEHNR, CDR2 FQNEAQ (reference sequence). The CDR3 reads CASSLDFGTGREKLFF. The DNA for the CDR3 is TGTGCCAGCAGCTTAGATTTTGGGACAGGGCGAGAAAAACTGTTTTTT.

This clone was seen a few times. V is TRBV28 and J is TRBJ1-1; D uncertain. The CDR3 consists of 12 residues. V was clipped by 1 base and J by 8 bases, with 8 bases between them. The V gene's germline CDR1 is MDHEN and CDR2 SYDVKM. The CDR3 reads CASSLLANEAFF. The CDR3 DNA is TGTGCCAGCAGTTTATTAGCCAACGAAGCTTTCTTT.

The chain has TRBV15 and TRBJ2-5, with D possibly being TRBD1 (6 bases). The CDR3 is 14 residues long. V was trimmed by 8 bases and J by 2 bases, leaving 15 bases between them. Germline CDR1 is LNHNV and CDR2 is YYDKDF (reference sequence). The CDR3 coding sequence is TGTGCCACCCGGGCAGGGCAGGGGCAAGAGACCCAGTACTTC. Its protein is CATRAGQGQETQYF.

V usage is TRBV19 and J usage is TRBJ2-5, with D possibly matching TRBD1 (6 bases). The J call may not be correct, given that the DNA end is closer to TRBJ2-7. Germline V gene sequence: CDR1 LNHDA, CDR2 SQIVND (reference sequence). The CDR3 contains 14 residues. CDR3 DNA sequence: TGTGCCAGTAGTATAGGGACAGCCAGCTACGAGCAGTACTTC. Translation: CASSIGTASYEQYF.

This chain joins TRBV29-1 and TRBJ2-3, with D hard to call. Germline CDR1 is SQVTM and CDR2 is ANQGSEA. The germline V and J ends were trimmed by 6 bases and 5 bases, with 12 bases remaining between them. CDR3 length equals 12 residues. Here the CDR3 DNA reads TGCAGCGTCCTCCAGTTAAGAGATACGCAGTATTTT. It is translated as CSVLQLRDTQYF.

This chain uses TRBV27 with TRBJ1-2; 10 bases are shared with TRBD1. V lost 4 bases to trimming and J lost 8 bases; unmatched junction nucleotides: 7. Per germline, CDR1 MNHEY and CDR2 SMNVEV (reference sequence). CDR3 size: 14 residues. The CDR3 region is CASSSGTGVGGYTF. DNA for the CDR3: TGTGCCAGCAGTTCCGGGACAGGGGTTGGAGGCTACACCTTC.

This clone was seen only once. The chain has TRBV18 and TRBJ1-2; 7 bases fit TRBD1. The J segment lost 2 bases and the V segment lost 1 base, leaving 1 base of the junction unmatched. The CDR3 runs to 14 residues. Germline CDR1 is KGHSH and CDR2 is LQKENI. DNA for the CDR3: TGTGCCAGCTCACCACAGGGGGCAAACTATGGCTACACCTTC. Protein product: CASSPQGANYGYTF.